This T cell receptor beta chain was captured in a study of blood T cell repertoires in COVID-19. At the level of the study: COVID-19 samples, acute and convalescent, were from the United States, Italy and Spain. Sample material is recorded as cDNA or gDNA derived from T cells, B-cell-depleted T cells, or PBMCs.

In the original analysis: Scientists estimated how many nucleated cells there were by amplifying reference gene primers. Measured with immunoSEQ multiplex PCR; TCRdb has only the in-frame clones, and not every one. Clone size and the V and J calls come from that table; the DNA yielded D and trimming. Altogether fewer than 250,000 clones are present, around four fifths being singletons, with the ten largest covering 0.95%. The germline gives CDR1 MRHNA, CDR2 SNTAGT. The CDR3 has 16 residues. The trim removed 5 bases at V and 7 bases at J, leaving 10 bases unmatched. Seattle patients were enrolled during active infection and followed longitudinally.

The rearrangement uses TRBV6-4 and TRBJ2-7; 14 bases match TRBD2. Material for sequencing was peripheral blood. The sequence was collected from a man aged 55 to 70 with COVID-19, enrolled during active disease. DNA of the CDR3: TGTGCCAGCAGTAAACCGGGACTAGCGGGAGTGGGTGAGCAGTACTTC. Its protein product is CASSKPGLAGVGEQYF.